The entry below gives a single T cell receptor beta chain sequence along with its context. What it binds is not known. This specimen belongs to a study of T cells after posttransplantation cyclophosphamide. Study-wide findings and caveats: Later blood repertoires were often dominated by clones from the donor CD8+ memory compartment. Recipient CMV seropositivity and CMV reactivation strongly tracked TRB clonality. Blood and skin or GI T cell repertoires showed limited TRB overlap.

The CDR3 contains 13 residues. CDR1 and CDR2 (germline): MNHEY, SVGAGI. Trimming removed 0 bases from V and 8 bases from J, with 10 bases in between. Assay used: immunoSEQ multiplex PCR; TCRdb lists only in-frame clones, some missing. Here the sample spans fewer than 55,000 clones, 85% to 95% being singletons. Sample: PBMCs. This TCR was sampled from a woman under 40 in good health and a related stem cell transplant donor. The chain uses TRBV6-5 and TRBJ1-2; D unclear. The CDR3 sequence: CASSYSRVSGYTF. The CDR3 DNA reads TGTGCCAGCAGTTACTCGAGGGTGTCCGGCTACACCTTC.